The 31 T cell receptor beta chains reported below all come from one sample, sequenced in a study of post-analysis software for immune sequencing data. No antigen is known for these receptors. Broader study findings: Elevated frequency relative to controls characterized 4 or 5 TRBV segments in patients, TRBV5-6, TRBV5-1 and TRBV20-1 among them.

Built from TCR beta cDNA, the libraries had unique molecular identifiers in them. TCRdb reprocessed the PCR reads via MiXCR and lists one record per CDR3 protein. The data hold hundreds of thousands of distinct CDR3 sequences, with approximately 30% observed a single time. The sample taken for sequencing was blood. Receptor source: a girl between 10 and 17 years old with multiple sclerosis.

The chain links TRBV6-2 or TRBV6-3 to TRBJ2-7; D might be TRBD1 (6 bases). Germline-derived CDR1 and CDR2 are MNHEY and SVGEGT. Deletions cut 10 bases from V and 0 bases from J, with 16 bases between. This CDR3 is built from 14 residues. The CDR3 region has the DNA TGTGCCATCAATAGGGCAGGGGTCTCCTACGAGCAGTACTTC. This translates into CAINRAGVSYEQYF.

The CDR3 loop reads CASSDNRDRFTKNIQYF. DNA for the CDR3: TGTGCCAGCAGTGATAACCGGGACAGGTTTACCAAAAACATTCAGTACTTC. J is TRBJ2-4 and V is TRBV6-1; 8 positions agree with TRBD1. Looked up from germline, CDR1 is MNHNS and CDR2 is SASEGT. The CDR3 has 17 residues. V gave up 3 bases and J gave up 2 bases; unmatched junction bases: 9.

This sequence joins TRBV3-1 and TRBJ2-1, with 8 bases matching TRBD2. CDR1 LGHDT and CDR2 YNNKEL come from the germline V gene (reference sequence). The CDR3 spans 16 residues. V was pared by 0 bases and J by 4 bases, with 5 bases of the junction left unmatched. CDR3 nucleotide sequence: TGTGCCAGCAGCCAAGAGGGACTAGTGGGGTACAATGAGCAGTTCTTC. It encodes CASSQEGLVGYNEQFF.

This chain links TRBV7-2 with TRBJ2-1; 10 positions match TRBD1. This CDR3 spans 13 amino acids. The germline gives CDR1 SGHTA, CDR2 FQGNSA. After removal of 6 bases from V and 10 bases from J, the junction contained 6 bases not matched to a gene. The CDR3 loop is CASRRQGAGEQFF. The DNA for the CDR3 is TGTGCCAGCAGAAGACAGGGGGCGGGGGAGCAGTTCTTC.

This clonotype has ten or more counts. The chain joins TRBV27 to TRBJ2-3; the D is unclear. Trimming cost V 3 bases and J 3 bases, with 13 bases left between them. The CDR3 contains 15 residues. Germline loops: CDR1 MNHEY, CDR2 SMNVEV (reference sequence). The CDR3, as DNA: TGTGCCAGCAGTTTGGGTACGGGTGTGACAGATACGCAGTATTTT. This encodes CASSLGTGVTDTQYF.

CDR3 sequence: CSVEVRPFRGGHNEQFF. CDR3 in DNA: TGCAGCGTTGAAGTCCGCCCGTTTCGGGGCGGTCACAATGAGCAGTTCTTC. The rearrangement joins TRBV29-1 to TRBJ2-1, with D perhaps assigned TRBD1 or TRBD2 (5 bases each). Trimming shortened V by 1 base and J by 5 bases, and 21 bases separated the two germline ends. The CDR3 runs to 17 residues. Germline loops: CDR1 SQVTM, CDR2 ANQGSEA.

The rearrangement uses TRBV4-3 and TRBJ1-1; maybe TRBD1 (6 bases). This CDR3 contains 14 residues. The V gene lost 0 bases and the J gene lost 4 bases, with 9 bases spanning the gap. Germline V gene lookup returns CDR1 LGHNA and CDR2 YSLEER. In DNA, the CDR3 is TGCGCCAGCAGCCAAGAAGGGGGGCCCACTGAAGCTTTCTTT. Translation: CASSQEGGPTEAFF.

The V call is TRBV29-1, the J call TRBJ2-1; D not resolved. The J call is in doubt because the DNA end fits TRBJ2-7 better. CDR1 SQVTM and CDR2 ANQGSEA come from the germline V gene. CDR3 length: 13 amino acids. The CDR3: CSVEDYGYNEQYF. The CDR3, as DNA: TGCAGCGTTGAAGATTACGGTTACAATGAGCAGTACTTC.

The chain joins TRBV10-3 to TRBJ2-5; weak D call: TRBD2 (6 bases). The V end lost 6 bases, the J end lost 11 bases, and 19 bases lay between the germline ends. The germline CDR1 and CDR2 sequences are ENHRY and SYGVKD. The CDR3 consists of 13 residues. The CDR3 DNA reads as TGTGCCATCAGGGAGGCCGCCGGGGGTGAGCAGTACTTC. Protein product: CAIREAAGGEQYF.

There are a few counts of this clonotype. V is TRBV28 and J is TRBJ1-1; the D gene is possibly TRBD1 (6 bases). CDR1 is MDHEN and CDR2 is SYDVKM in the germline V gene. CDR3 size: 13 residues. V dropped 6 bases and J dropped 7 bases, with 15 bases sitting between them. The DNA of the CDR3 is TGTGCCAGCAGGGGGGGCAGCCTTGGTGAAGCTTTCTTT. This codes for CASRGGSLGEAFF.

This clonotype was seen many times. J is TRBJ2-7 and V is TRBV7-2, with TRBD2 matching 7 bases. The germline V gene has CDR1 SGHTA and CDR2 FQGNSA. The J segment lost 4 bases and the V segment lost 1 base, leaving 7 bases of the junction unmatched. The CDR3 is 15 amino acids. For the CDR3, the DNA is TGTGCCAGCAGCTTAGTGGCGGGAGTCTTGTACGAGCAGTACTTC. This encodes CASSLVAGVLYEQYF.

The chain combines TRBV6-5 with TRBJ2-3; the D gene is possibly TRBD1 (5 bases). This CDR3 comprises 16 residues. Germline CDR1 reads MNHEY; CDR2 reads SVGAGI. Trimming pared 0 bases from V and 2 bases from J, leaving 12 bases between. CDR3 sequence (DNA): TGTGCCAGCAGTTACTCAGGGGCGCTTGACACAGATACGCAGTATTTT. Translating it yields CASSYSGALDTDTQYF.

A few counts support this clonotype. V and J are TRBV12-3 or TRBV12-4 and TRBJ2-7; no definite D call. The ends were cut back, 3 bases at V and 6 bases at J, with 12 bases in the middle. The CDR3 has 13 amino acids. The CDR3 coding sequence is TGTGCCAGCAGTTTCGTTCTGAGAAGCGAGCAGTACTTC. Protein sequence: CASSFVLRSEQYF.

The V call is TRBV20-1, the J call TRBJ1-4, with D unclear. CDR1 DFQATT and CDR2 SNEGSKA come from the germline V gene (reference sequence). Between the trimmed V and J ends, which lost 5 bases and 0 bases, there was a span of 13 bases. This CDR3 has 15 residues. CDR3 sequence: CSAPSRTTTNEKLFF. The CDR3 coding sequence is TGCAGTGCTCCCTCTCGCACAACAACTAATGAAAAACTGTTTTTT.

The chain carries TRBV20-1 and TRBJ2-7, with 7 positions matching TRBD2. The length of the CDR3 is 10 residues. Germline V gene lookup returns CDR1 DFQATT and CDR2 SNEGSKA (reference sequence). V lost 5 bases and J lost 11; bases outside the gene matches: 6. CDR3 coding DNA: TGCAGTGCTTCCCGGACTAGGGAGTACTTC. Residues: CSASRTREYF.

The table lists this clonotype with a few counts. The chain links TRBV4-3 to TRBJ2-7, with 9 bases fitting TRBD2. Germline V gives CDR1 LGHNA, CDR2 YSLEER. The V and J ends lost 0 bases and 4 bases, in that order; junction bases with no gene match: 4. The CDR3 contains 15 residues. The CDR3 nucleotides read TGCGCCAGCAGCCAAGACCCTAGCGGGACTTACGAGCAGTACTTC. Translated, it gives CASSQDPSGTYEQYF.

The chain has TRBV20-1 and TRBJ2-1, with D maybe TRBD2 (5 bases). Germline CDR1 DFQATT, CDR2 SNEGSKA (reference sequence). V lost 3 bases to trimming and J lost 5 bases, with 17 bases between them. CDR3 length equals 15 residues. CDR3 residues: CSASSGLADHNEQFF. CDR3 coding DNA: TGCAGTGCTAGTTCCGGGCTAGCAGATCACAATGAGCAGTTCTTC.

The chain is built from TRBV7-2 and TRBJ2-3, with D perhaps TRBD1 or TRBD2 (6 bases each). V was shortened by 4 bases and J by 1 base, with 15 bases between the two germline ends. Germline assignment: CDR1 SGHTA and CDR2 FQGNSA. This CDR3 is 16 amino acids long. The CDR3 region is CTSSYVGGRGTDTQYF. The CDR3 DNA reads as TGTACCAGCAGCTACGTGGGGGGCAGGGGCACAGATACGCAGTATTTT. Filled out from reference TRBV7-2 and TRBJ2-3, the complete variable domain reads GAGVSQSPSNKVTEKGKDVELRCDPISGHTALYWYRQSLGQGLEFLIYFQGNSAPDKSGLPSDRFSAERTGGSVSTLTIQRTQQEDSAVYLCTSSYVGGRGTDTQYFGPGTRLTVL.

This clonotype was found a few times. This rearrangement joins TRBV27 to TRBJ2-1, with 11 bases lining up with TRBD2. CDR1 MNHEY and CDR2 SMNVEV come from the germline V gene (reference sequence). Trimming took 0 bases from V and 4 from J; bases not matched to a gene: 2. The CDR3 consists of 16 residues. The CDR3 here is CASSLSGLAVYNEQFF. The CDR3 region has the DNA TGTGCCAGCAGTTTATCGGGACTAGCGGTTTACAATGAGCAGTTCTTC.

V usage is TRBV28 and J usage is TRBJ2-5, with D perhaps matching TRBD1 (7 bases). The tail of the sequence fits TRBJ2-4 better, so the J call may be wrong. CDR3 length: 14 residues. CDR1 is MDHEN, CDR2 SYDVKM, per germline. The CDR3: CASSFRGVLNIQYF. The CDR3 DNA reads TGTGCCAGCAGTTTCAGGGGGGTACTAAACATTCAGTACTTC.

This chain's CDR3 is CASSTRQGVTEAFF. CDR3 in DNA: TGCGCCAGCAGCACCCGACAGGGGGTAACTGAAGCTTTCTTT. This rearrangement joins TRBV4-1 to TRBJ1-1, with 9 bases that match TRBD1. The V segment lost 5 bases and the J segment 5 bases; nucleotides outside the gene matches: 6. CDR1 is MGHRA and CDR2 is YSYEKL in the germline V gene. The CDR3 loop spans 14 amino acids.

The CDR3 sequence is CSLFGFSTNEQFF. DNA of the CDR3: TGCAGCCTTTTTGGCTTTAGCACAAATGAGCAGTTCTTC. The chain links TRBV29-1 to TRBJ2-1; D is unresolved. The ends were cut back, 8 bases at V and 7 bases at J, with 18 bases in the middle. Germline CDR1 reads SQVTM; CDR2 reads ANQGSEA. This CDR3 region has 13 residues.

The rearrangement links TRBV20-1 to TRBJ1-2; no clear D. The length of the CDR3 is 13 residues. CDR1 and CDR2 (germline): DFQATT, SNEGSKA (reference sequence). With 0 bases removed from V and 7 bases from J, the gap between germline ends came to 12 bases. CDR3 sequence: CSARDSSRRGYTF. The DNA of the CDR3 is TGCAGTGCTAGAGATAGTTCCCGTCGTGGCTACACCTTC.

The V call is TRBV7-6, the J call TRBJ2-5, with 7 bases aligning to TRBD2. The ends lost 1 base at V and 5 bases at J; junction bases unmatched: 7. The CDR3 is 15 residues long. Germline V gives CDR1 SGHVS, CDR2 FNYEAQ. The DNA of the CDR3 is TGTGCCAGCAGCTTAGGCGGGAGAGGGGAGGAGACCCAGTACTTC. Its translation: CASSLGGRGEETQYF.

This chain links TRBV6-2 or TRBV6-3 with TRBJ2-5; D not resolved. The ends were cut back, 2 bases at V and 3 bases at J, with 7 bases in the middle. Germline values: CDR1 MNHEY, CDR2 SVGEGT. The CDR3 loop spans 13 amino acids. The DNA of the CDR3 is TGTGCCAGCAGTTACCAGGCAGAAGAGACCCAGTACTTC. Its translation: CASSYQAEETQYF.

This clonotype was recorded a few times. The V and J genes are TRBV6-1 and TRBJ2-5, with a weak D call TRBD2 (5 bases). V was cut by 3 bases and J by 7 bases, with 15 bases left in between. The CDR3 runs 14 residues. Germline V gene data show CDR1 as MNHNS and CDR2 as SASEGT. CDR3 sequence: CASSDRLAGGTQYF. CDR3 DNA: TGTGCCAGCAGTGACAGGCTAGCTGGCGGGACCCAGTACTTC.

The table lists this clonotype with a few counts. The J gene is TRBJ2-3, the V gene TRBV6-1; D not resolved. Germline values: CDR1 MNHNS, CDR2 SASEGT. The CDR3 extends over 13 amino acids. V lost 7 bases to trimming and J lost 2 bases, with 10 bases between them. The CDR3 DNA reads as TGTGCCAGCACGACATTTAACACAGATACGCAGTATTTT. Translation: CASTTFNTDTQYF.

This chain links TRBV29-1 with TRBJ1-1; D unclear. Per the germline V gene, CDR1 is SQVTM and CDR2 is ANQGSEA. V was pared by 7 bases and J by 6 bases, with 9 bases between. The CDR3 has 10 amino acids. The CDR3, as DNA: TGCAGCGCGGCCAGGTCTGAAGCTTTCTTT. It encodes CSAARSEAFF.

The V and J genes are TRBV5-1 and TRBJ1-2; D uncertain. CDR1 and CDR2 (germline): SGHRS, YFSETQ. This CDR3 spans 15 amino acids. Trimming left V 5 bases short and J 1 base short, with 15 bases between. CDR3 DNA sequence: TGCGCCAGCAGGCTATCGCCCGGCGATAACTATGGCTACACCTTC. This translates into CASRLSPGDNYGYTF.

The V gene is TRBV20-1, the J gene TRBJ2-1, with TRBD2 matching 13 bases. V shed 6 bases, J shed 4 bases, and the junction held 6 bases outside the gene matches. Germline lookup yields CDR1 DFQATT and CDR2 SNEGSKA (reference sequence). This CDR3 has 15 residues. The CDR3: CSAFGLAGAYNEQFF. Here the CDR3 DNA reads TGCAGTGCCTTTGGACTAGCGGGGGCATACAATGAGCAGTTCTTC.

This clonotype turned up a few times. A much larger clone differs from this one at a single base, so this may be a read error. This chain joins TRBV29-1 and TRBJ2-7, with TRBD1 identical over 9 bases. Germline values: CDR1 SQVTM, CDR2 ANQGSEA. The length of the CDR3 is 14 residues. The CDR3 reads CSVTGQGEVIEQCF. For the CDR3, the DNA is TGCAGCGTCACGGGACAGGGTGAGGTTATCGAGCAGTGCTTC.